This T cell receptor beta chain was obtained from a study of OX40 agonist ivuxolimab in advanced cancers. Produced via immunoSEQ multiplex PCR; TCRdb's table is partial and in-frame only. The sample lists about 51,000 clones, roughly 80% occurring once. Trimming removed 0 bases at V and 9 bases at J, with 7 bases between. CDR3 size: 12 residues. CDR1 SGHRS and CDR2 YFSETQ come from the germline V gene. The sample was CD4+ or CD8+ T cells sorted from blood, taken in a trial of the OX40 agonist ivuxolimab. The genes are TRBV5-1 and TRBJ2-1, with D possibly being TRBD2 (6 bases). This clonotype was obtained from an adult with an advanced solid tumor such as melanoma, head and neck, liver or kidney cancer. The CDR3 protein is CASSLGGGEQFF. The CDR3 DNA follows: TGCGCCAGCAGCTTGGGGGGAGGTGAGCAGTTCTTC.